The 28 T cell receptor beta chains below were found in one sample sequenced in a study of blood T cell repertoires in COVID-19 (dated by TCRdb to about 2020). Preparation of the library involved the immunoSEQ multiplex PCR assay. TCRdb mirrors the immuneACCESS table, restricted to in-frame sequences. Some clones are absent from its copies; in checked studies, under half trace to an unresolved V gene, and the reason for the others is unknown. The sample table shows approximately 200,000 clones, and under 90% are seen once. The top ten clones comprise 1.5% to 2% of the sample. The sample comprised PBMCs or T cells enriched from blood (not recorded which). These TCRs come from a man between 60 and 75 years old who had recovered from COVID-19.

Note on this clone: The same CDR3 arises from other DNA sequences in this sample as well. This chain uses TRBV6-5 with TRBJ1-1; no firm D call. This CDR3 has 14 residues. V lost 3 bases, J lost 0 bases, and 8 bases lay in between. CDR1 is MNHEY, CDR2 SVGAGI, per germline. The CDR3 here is CASSYRGLNTEAFF. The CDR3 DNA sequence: TGTGCCAGCAGTTATCGAGGATTGAACACTGAAGCTTTCTTT.

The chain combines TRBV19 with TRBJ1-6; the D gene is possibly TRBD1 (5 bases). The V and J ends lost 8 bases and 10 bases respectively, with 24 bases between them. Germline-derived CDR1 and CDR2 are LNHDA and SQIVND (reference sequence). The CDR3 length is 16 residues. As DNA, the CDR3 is TGTGCCAGTGGAACCTATCAGCAGGGCTTTAAATCACCCCTCCACTTT. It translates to CASGTYQQGFKSPLHF.

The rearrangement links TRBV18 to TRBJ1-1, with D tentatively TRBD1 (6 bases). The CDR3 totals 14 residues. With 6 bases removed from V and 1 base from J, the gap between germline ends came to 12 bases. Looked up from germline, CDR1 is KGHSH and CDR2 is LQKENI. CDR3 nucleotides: TGTGCCAGCTCGGGGTCGGGACAGAACACTGAAGCTTTCTTT. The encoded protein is CASSGSGQNTEAFF.

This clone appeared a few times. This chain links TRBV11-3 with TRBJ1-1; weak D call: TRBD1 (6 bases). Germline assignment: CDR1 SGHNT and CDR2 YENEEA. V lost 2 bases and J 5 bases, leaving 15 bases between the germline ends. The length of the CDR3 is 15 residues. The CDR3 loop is CASSLRATQGTEAFF. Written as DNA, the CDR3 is TGTGCCAGCAGCTTAAGGGCGACTCAGGGGACTGAAGCTTTCTTT.

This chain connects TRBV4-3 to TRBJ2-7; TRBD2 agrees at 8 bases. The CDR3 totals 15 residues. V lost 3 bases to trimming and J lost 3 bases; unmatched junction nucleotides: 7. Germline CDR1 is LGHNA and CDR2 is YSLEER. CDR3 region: CASSQNPGTSYEQYF. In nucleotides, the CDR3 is TGCGCCAGCAGCCAGAACCCCGGGACTAGCTACGAGCAGTACTTC.

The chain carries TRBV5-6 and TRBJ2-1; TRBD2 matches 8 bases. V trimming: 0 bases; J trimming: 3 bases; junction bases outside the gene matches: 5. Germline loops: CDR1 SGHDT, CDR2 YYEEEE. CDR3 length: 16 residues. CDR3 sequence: CASSLGGLAVYNEQFF. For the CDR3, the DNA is TGTGCCAGCAGCTTGGGCGGACTAGCAGTCTACAATGAGCAGTTCTTC.

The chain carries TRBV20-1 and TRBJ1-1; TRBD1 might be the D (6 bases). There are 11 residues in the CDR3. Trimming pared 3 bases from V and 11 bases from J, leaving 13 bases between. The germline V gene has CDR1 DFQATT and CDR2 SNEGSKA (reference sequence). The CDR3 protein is CSASPEGEAFF. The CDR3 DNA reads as TGCAGTGCTAGTCCTGAGGGGGAGGCTTTCTTT.

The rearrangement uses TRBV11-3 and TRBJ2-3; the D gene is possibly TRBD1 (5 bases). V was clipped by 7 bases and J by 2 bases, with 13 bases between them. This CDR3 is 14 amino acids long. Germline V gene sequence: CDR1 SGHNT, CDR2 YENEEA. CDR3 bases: TGTGCCAGCACTTCAGGGCTGAACACAGATACGCAGTATTTT. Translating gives CASTSGLNTDTQYF. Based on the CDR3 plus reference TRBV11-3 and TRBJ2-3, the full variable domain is EAGVVQSPRYKIIEKKQPVAFWCNPISGHNTLYWYLQNLGQGPELLIRYENEEAVDDSQLPKDRFSAERLKGVDSTLKIQPAELGDSAVYLCASTSGLNTDTQYFGPGTRLTVL.

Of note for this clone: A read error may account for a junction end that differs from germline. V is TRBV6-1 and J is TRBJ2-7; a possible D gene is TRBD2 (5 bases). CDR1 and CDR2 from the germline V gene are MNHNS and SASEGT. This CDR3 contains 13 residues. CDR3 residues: CASREAPGYEQYF. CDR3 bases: TGTGCCAGCAGAGAAGCCCCGGGGTACGAGCAGTACTTC.

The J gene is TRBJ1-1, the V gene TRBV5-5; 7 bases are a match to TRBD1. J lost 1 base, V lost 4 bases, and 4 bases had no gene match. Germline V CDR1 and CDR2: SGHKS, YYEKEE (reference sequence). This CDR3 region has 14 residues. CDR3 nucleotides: TGTGCCAGCAGCCAGGGGACAGCGAACACTGAAGCTTTCTTT. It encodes CASSQGTANTEAFF.

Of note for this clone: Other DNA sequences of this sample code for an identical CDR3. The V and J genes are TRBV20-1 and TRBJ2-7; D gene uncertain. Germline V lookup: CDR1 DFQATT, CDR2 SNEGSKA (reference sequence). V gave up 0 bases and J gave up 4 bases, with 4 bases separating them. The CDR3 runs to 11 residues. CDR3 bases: TGCAGTGCTAGAGATTCTTACGAGCAGTACTTC. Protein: CSARDSYEQYF.

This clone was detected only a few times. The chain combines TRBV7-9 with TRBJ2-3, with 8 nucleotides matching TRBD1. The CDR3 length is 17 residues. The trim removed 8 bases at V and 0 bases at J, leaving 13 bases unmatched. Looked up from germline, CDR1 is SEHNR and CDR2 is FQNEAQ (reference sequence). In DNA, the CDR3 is TGTGCCAGCGTTCCACCGGGACAGGTAACGAGCACAGATACGCAGTATTTT. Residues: CASVPPGQVTSTDTQYF.

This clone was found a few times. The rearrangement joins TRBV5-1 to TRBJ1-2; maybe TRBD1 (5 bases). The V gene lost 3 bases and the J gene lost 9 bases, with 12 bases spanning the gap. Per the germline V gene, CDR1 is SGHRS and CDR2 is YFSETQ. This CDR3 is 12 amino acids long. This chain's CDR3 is CASSYVGVSYTF. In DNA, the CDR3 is TGCGCCAGCAGCTACGTAGGGGTTAGCTACACCTTC.

This chain's CDR3 is CASSLLRGSGTGELFF. The CDR3, as DNA: TGTGCCAGCAGTTTATTGAGGGGGTCCGGCACCGGGGAGCTGTTTTTT. The V and J genes are TRBV27 and TRBJ2-2; weak D call: TRBD1 (6 bases). The V and J ends lost 1 base and 4 bases respectively, with 13 bases between them. Germline CDR1 MNHEY, CDR2 SMNVEV (reference sequence). This CDR3 has 16 amino acids.

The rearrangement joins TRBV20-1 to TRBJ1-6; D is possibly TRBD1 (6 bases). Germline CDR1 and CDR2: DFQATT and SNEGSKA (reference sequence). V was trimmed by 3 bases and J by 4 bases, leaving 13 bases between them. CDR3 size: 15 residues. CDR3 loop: CSASGRGQYNSPLHF. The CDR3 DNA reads TGCAGTGCTAGTGGGCGTGGACAGTATAATTCACCCCTCCACTTT.

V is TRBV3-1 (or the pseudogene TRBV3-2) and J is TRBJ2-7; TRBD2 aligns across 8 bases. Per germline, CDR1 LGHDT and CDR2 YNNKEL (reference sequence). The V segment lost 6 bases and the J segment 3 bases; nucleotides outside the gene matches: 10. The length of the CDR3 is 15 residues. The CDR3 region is CASSYIAGSFYEQYF. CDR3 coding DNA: TGTGCCAGCAGTTACATAGCGGGGAGTTTCTACGAGCAGTACTTC.

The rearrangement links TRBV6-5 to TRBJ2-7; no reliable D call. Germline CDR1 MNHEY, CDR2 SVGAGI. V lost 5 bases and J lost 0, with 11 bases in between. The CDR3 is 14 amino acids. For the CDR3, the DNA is TGTGCCAGCAGTCGTTCACTGAGCTCCTACGAGCAGTACTTC. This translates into CASSRSLSSYEQYF.

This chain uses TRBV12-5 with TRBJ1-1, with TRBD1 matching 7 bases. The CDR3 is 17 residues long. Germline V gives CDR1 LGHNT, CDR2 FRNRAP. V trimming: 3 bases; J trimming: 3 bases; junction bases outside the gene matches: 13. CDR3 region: CASGFERTGTGYTEAFF. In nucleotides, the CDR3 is TGTGCTAGTGGTTTCGAAAGGACAGGTACGGGGTACACTGAAGCTTTCTTT.

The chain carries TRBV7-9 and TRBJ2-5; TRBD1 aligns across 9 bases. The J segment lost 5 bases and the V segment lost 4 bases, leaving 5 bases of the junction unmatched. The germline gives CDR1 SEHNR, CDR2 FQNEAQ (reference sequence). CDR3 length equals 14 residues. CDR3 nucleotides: TGTGCCAGCAGCTACTGGACAGGGGATGAGACCCAGTACTTC. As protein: CASSYWTGDETQYF.

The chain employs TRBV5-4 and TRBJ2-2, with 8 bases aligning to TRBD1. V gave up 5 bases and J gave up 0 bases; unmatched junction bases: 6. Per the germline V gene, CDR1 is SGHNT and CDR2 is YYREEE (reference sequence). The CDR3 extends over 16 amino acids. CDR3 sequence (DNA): TGTGCCAGCAGGCTTGACAGGGGAACGAACACCGGGGAGCTGTTTTTT. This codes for CASRLDRGTNTGELFF. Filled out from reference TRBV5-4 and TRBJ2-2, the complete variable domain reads ETGVTQSPTHLIKTRGQQVTLRCSSQSGHNTVSWYQQALGQGPQFIFQYYREEENGRGNFPPRFSGLQFPNYSSELNVNALELDDSALYLCASRLDRGTNTGELFFGEGSRLTVL.

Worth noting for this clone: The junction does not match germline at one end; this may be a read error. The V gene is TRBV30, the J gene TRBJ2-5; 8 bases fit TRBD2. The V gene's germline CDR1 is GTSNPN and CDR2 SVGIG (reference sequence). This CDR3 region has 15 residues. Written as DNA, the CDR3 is TGTGCCTGGAGAACTAGCGGAACCCCTCAAGGGACCCAGTACTTC. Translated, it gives CAWRTSGTPQGTQYF. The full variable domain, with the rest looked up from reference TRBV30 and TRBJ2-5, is SQTIHQWPATLVQPVGSPLSLECTVEGTSNPNLYWYRQAAGRGLQLLFYSVGIGQISSEVPQNLSASRPQDRQFILSSKKLLLSDSGFYLCAWRTSGTPQGTQYFGPGTRLLVL.

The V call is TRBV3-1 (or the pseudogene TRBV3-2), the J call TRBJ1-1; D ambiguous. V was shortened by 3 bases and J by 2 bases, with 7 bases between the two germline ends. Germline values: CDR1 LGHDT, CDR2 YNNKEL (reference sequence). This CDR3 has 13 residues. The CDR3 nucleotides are TGTGCCAGCAGCCATCTAGGCAACACTGAAGCTTTCTTT. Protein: CASSHLGNTEAFF.

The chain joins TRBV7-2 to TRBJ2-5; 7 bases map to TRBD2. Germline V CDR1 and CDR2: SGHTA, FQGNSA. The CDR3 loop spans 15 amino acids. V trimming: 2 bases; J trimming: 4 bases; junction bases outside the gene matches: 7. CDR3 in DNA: TGTGCCAGCAGCTTATTTGGGAGGGGCTCAGAGACCCAGTACTTC. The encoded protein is CASSLFGRGSETQYF.

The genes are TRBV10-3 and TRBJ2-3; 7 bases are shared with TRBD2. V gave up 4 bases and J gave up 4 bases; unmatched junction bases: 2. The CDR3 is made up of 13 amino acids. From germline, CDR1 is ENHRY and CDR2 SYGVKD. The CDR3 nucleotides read TGTGCCATCAGTGCGGGGGGTTCAGATACGCAGTATTTT. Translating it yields CAISAGGSDTQYF.

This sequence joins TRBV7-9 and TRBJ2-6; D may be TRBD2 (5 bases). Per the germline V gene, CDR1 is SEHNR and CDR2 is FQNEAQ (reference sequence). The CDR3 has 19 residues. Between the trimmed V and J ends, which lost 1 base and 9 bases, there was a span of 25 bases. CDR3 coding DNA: TGTGCCAGCAGCTTAGGAAGCAGCGGAATTAATCCCCGGGGCAACGTCCTGACTTTC. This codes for CASSLGSSGINPRGNVLTF.

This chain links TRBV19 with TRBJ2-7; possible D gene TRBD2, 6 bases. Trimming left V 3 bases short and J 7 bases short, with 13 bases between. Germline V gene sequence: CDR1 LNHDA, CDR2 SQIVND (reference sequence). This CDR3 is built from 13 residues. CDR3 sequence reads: CASSIGAGREQYF. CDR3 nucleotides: TGTGCCAGTAGTATTGGAGCAGGGAGGGAGCAGTACTTC.

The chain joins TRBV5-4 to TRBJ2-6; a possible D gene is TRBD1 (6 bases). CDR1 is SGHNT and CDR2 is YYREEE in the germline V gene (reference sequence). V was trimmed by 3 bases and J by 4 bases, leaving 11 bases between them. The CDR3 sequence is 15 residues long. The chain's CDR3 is CASSSQGFGANVLTF. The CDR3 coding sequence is TGTGCCAGCAGCTCCCAGGGGTTCGGGGCCAACGTCCTGACTTTC. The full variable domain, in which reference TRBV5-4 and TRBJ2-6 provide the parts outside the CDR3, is ETGVTQSPTHLIKTRGQQVTLRCSSQSGHNTVSWYQQALGQGPQFIFQYYREEENGRGNFPPRFSGLQFPNYSSELNVNALELDDSALYLCASSSQGFGANVLTFGAGSRLTVL.

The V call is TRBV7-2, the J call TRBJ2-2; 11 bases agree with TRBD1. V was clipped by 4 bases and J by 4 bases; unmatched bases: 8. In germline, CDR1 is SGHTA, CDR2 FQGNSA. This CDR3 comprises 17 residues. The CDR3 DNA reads TGTGCCAGCAGCTCCCCGGGACAGGGGGTTGGCACCGGGGAGCTGTTTTTT. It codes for CASSSPGQGVGTGELFF.